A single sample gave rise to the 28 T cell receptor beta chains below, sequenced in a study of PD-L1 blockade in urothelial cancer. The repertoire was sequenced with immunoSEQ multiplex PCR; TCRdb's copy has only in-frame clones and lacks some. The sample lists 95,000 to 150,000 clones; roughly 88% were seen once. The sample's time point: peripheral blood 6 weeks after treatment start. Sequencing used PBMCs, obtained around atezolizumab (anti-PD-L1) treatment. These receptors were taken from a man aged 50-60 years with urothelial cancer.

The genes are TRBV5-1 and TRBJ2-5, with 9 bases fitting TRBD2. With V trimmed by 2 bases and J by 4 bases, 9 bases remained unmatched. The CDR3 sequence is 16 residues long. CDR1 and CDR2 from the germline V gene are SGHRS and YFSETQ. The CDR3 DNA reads TGCGCCAGCAGCTTATTTCATAGCGGGAGCTCAGAGACCCAGTACTTC. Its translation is CASSLFHSGSSETQYF. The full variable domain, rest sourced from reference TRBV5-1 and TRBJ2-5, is KAGVTQTPRYLIKTRGQQVTLSCSPISGHRSVSWYQQTPGQGLQFLFEYFSETQRNKGNFPGRFSGRQFSNSRSEMNVSTLELGDSALYLCASSLFHSGSSETQYFGPGTRLLVL.

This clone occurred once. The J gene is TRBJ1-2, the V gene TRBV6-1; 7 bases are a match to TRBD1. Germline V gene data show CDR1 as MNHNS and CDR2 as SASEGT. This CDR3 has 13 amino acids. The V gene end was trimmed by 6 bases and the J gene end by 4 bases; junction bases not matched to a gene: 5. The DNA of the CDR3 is TGTGCCAGCAGATGGGGACAGATCTATGGCTACACCTTC. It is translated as CASRWGQIYGYTF.

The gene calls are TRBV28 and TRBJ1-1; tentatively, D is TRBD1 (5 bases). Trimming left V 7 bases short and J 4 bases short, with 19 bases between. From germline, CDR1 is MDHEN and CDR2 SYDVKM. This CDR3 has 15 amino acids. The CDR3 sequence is CASTPPTGGGTEAFF. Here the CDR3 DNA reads TGTGCCAGCACCCCCCCAACCGGGGGAGGCACTGAAGCTTTCTTT.

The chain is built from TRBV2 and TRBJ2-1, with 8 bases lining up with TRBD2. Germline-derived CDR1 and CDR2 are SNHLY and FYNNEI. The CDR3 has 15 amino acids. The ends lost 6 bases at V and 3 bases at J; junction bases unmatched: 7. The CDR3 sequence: CASRAGEYFYNEQFF. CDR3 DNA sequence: TGTGCCAGCAGAGCGGGAGAGTATTTCTACAATGAGCAGTTCTTC.

CDR3 coding DNA: TGTGCCATCGCAGACCCATCGACTCGTGGCAATCAGCCCCAGCATTTT. Encoded protein: CAIADPSTRGNQPQHF. The rearrangement joins TRBV28 to TRBJ1-5; no definite D call. Trimming cost V 10 bases and J 2 bases, with 21 bases left between them. The germline gives CDR1 MDHEN, CDR2 SYDVKM. CDR3 length: 16 residues.

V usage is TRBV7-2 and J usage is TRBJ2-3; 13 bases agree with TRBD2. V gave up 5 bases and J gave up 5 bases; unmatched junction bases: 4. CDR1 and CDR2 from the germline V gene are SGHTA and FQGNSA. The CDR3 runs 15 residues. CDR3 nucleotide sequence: TGTGCCAGCAGCACCGGACTAGCGGGAGTAGATACGCAGTATTTT. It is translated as CASSTGLAGVDTQYF.

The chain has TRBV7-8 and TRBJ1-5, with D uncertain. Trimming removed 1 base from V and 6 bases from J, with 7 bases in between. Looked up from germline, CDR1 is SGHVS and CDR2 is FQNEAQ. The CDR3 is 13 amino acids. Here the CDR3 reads CASSLGIVQPQHF. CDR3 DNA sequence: TGTGCCAGCAGCTTAGGTATTGTTCAGCCCCAGCATTTT.

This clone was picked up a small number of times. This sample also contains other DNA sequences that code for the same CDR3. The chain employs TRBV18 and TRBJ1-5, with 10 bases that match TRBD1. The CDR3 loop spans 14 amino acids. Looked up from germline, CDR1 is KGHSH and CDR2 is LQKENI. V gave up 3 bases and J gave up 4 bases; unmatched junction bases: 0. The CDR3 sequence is CASSPGQGNQPQHF. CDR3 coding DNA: TGTGCCAGCTCACCGGGACAGGGGAATCAGCCCCAGCATTTT.

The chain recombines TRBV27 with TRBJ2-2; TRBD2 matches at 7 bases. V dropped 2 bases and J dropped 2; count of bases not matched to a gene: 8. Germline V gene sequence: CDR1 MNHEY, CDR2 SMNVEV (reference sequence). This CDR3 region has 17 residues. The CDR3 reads CASSLESASGNTGELFF. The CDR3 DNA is TGTGCCAGCAGTTTAGAATCGGCTAGCGGAAACACCGGGGAGCTGTTTTTT.

The CDR3 bases are TGTGCCAGCAGCCCAGTGGGCACTAATGAAAAACTGTTTTTT. It codes for CASSPVGTNEKLFF. The V call is TRBV6-5, the J call TRBJ1-4; no clear D. The V end was cut by 6 bases, the J end by 2 bases, with 10 bases between. The CDR3 sequence is 14 residues long. The germline gives CDR1 MNHEY, CDR2 SVGAGI.

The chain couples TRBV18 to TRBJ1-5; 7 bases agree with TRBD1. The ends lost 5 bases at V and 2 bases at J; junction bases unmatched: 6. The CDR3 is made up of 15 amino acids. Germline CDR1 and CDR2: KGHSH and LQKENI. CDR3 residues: CASSSGTVGNQPQHF. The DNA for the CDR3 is TGTGCCAGCTCATCCGGGACAGTCGGCAATCAGCCCCAGCATTTT.

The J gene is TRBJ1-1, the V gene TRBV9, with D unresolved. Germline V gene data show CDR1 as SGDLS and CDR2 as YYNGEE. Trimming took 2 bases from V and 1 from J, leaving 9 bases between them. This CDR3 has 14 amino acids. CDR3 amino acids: CASSVIAENTEAFF. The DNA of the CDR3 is TGTGCCAGCAGCGTGATAGCTGAGAACACTGAAGCTTTCTTT.

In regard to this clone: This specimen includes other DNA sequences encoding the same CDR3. CDR3 coding DNA: TGTGCCAGCAGCGTAGTTTCGGGAACCGGGGAGCTGTTTTTT. Protein sequence: CASSVVSGTGELFF. This chain joins TRBV9 and TRBJ2-2, with a possible D match to TRBD2 (5 bases). This CDR3 has 14 amino acids. V lost 0 bases and J 5 bases, leaving 8 bases between the germline ends. CDR1 is SGDLS, CDR2 YYNGEE, per germline. Combining the CDR3 with reference TRBV9 and TRBJ2-2 gives the whole variable domain DSGVTQTPKHLITATGQRVTLRCSPRSGDLSVYWYQQSLDQGLQFLIQYYNGEERAKGNILERFSAQQFPDLHSELNLSSLELGDSALYFCASSVVSGTGELFFGEGSRLTVL.

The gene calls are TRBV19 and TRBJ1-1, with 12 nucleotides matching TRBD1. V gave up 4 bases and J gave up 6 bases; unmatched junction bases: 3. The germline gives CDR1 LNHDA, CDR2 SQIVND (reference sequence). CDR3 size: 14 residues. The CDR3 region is CASSTGQGASEAFF. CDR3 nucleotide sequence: TGTGCCAGTAGTACGGGACAGGGGGCCTCTGAAGCTTTCTTT.

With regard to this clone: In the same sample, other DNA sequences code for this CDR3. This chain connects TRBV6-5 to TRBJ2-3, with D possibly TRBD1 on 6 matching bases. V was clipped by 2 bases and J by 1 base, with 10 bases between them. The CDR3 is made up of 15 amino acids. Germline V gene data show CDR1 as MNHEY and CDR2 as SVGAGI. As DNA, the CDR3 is TGTGCCAGCAGTTACAGCAGACAGGGCACAGATACGCAGTATTTT. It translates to CASSYSRQGTDTQYF.

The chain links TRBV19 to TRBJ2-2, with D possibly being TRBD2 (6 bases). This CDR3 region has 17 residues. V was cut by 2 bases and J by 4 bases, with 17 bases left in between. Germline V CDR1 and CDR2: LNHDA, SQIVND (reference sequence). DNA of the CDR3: TGTGCCAGTAGTATATCCCCCCCCGGGAGCGGCACCGGGGAGCTGTTTTTT. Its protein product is CASSISPPGSGTGELFF.

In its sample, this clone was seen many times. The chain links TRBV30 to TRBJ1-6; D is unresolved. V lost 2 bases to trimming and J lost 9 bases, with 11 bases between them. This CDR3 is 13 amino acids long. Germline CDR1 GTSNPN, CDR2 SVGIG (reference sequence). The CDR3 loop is CAWSLAIRSPLHF. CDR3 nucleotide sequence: TGTGCCTGGAGTCTCGCTATCCGTTCACCCCTCCACTTT.

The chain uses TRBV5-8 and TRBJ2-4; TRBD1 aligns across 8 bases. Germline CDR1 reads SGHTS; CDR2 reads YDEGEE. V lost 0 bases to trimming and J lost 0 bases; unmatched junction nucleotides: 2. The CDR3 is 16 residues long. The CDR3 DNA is TGTGCCAGCAGCTTGGGGACAGGGCTAGCCAAAAACATTCAGTACTTC. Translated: CASSLGTGLAKNIQYF. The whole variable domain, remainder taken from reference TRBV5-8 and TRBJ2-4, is EAGVTQSPTHLIKTRGQQATLRCSPISGHTSVYWYQQALGLGLQFLLWYDEGEERNRGNFPPRFSGRQFPNYSSELNVNALELEDSALYLCASSLGTGLAKNIQYFGAGTRLSVL.

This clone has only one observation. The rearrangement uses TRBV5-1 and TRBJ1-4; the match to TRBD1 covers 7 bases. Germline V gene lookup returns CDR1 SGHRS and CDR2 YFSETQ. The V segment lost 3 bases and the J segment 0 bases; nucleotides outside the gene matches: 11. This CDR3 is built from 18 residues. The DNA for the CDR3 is TGCGCCAGCAGCTCGGATTCCAGGGGGTTTTCAACTAATGAAAAACTGTTTTTT. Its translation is CASSSDSRGFSTNEKLFF.

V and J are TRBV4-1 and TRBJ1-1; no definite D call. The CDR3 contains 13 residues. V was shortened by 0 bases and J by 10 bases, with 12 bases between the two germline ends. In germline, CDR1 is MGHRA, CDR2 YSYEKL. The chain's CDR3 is CASSQDNWSVAFF. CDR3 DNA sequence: TGCGCCAGCAGCCAAGATAATTGGTCGGTAGCTTTCTTT.

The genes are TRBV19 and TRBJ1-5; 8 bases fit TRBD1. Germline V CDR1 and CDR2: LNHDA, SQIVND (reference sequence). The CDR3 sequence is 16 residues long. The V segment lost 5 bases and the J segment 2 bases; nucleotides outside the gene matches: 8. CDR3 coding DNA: TGTGCCAGTAGTCCAAACGACAGGGGCGGCAATCAGCCCCAGCATTTT. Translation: CASSPNDRGGNQPQHF.

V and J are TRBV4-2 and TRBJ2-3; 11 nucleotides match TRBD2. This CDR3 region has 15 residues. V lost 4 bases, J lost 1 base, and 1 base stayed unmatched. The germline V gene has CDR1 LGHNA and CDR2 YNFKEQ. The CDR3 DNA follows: TGTGCCAGCAGCCTACTAGCGGGGGGCACAGATACGCAGTATTTT. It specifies CASSLLAGGTDTQYF.

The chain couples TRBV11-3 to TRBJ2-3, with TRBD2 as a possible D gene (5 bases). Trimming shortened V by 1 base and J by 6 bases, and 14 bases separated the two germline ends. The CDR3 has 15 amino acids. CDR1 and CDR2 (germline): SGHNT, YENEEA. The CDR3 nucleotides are TGTGCCAGCAGCTTAGTAGCCGGGTCGGGGGATACGCAGTATTTT. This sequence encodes CASSLVAGSGDTQYF.

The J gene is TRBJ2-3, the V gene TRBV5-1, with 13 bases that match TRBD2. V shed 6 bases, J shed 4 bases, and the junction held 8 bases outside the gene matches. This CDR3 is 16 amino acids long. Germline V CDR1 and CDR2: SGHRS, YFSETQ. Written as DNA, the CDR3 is TGCGCCAGCACCTATACTAGCGGGAGGGTTTCAGATACGCAGTATTTT. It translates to CASTYTSGRVSDTQYF.

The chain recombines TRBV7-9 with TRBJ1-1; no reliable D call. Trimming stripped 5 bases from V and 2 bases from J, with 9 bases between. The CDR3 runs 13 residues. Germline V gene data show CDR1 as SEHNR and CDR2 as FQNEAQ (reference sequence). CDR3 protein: CASSNRGNTEAFF. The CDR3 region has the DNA TGTGCCAGCAGCAACCGGGGAAACACTGAAGCTTTCTTT.

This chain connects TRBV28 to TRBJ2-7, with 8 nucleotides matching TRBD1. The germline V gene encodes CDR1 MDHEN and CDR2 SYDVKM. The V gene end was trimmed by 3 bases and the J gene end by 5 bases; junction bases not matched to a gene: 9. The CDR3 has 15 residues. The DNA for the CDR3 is TGTGCCAGCAGTTTTCTCGGGACAGGTCGGAACGAGCAGTACTTC. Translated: CASSFLGTGRNEQYF.

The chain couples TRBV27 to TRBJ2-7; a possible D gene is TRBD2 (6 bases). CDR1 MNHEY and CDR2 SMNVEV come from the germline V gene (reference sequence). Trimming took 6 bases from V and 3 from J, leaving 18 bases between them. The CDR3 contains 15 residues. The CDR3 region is CASRTSGRYIYEQYF. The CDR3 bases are TGTGCCAGCAGGACTTCAGGGAGGTATATCTACGAGCAGTACTTC.

The chain's CDR3 is CASGQGSSYNEQFF. Written as DNA, the CDR3 is TGTGCCAGTGGGCAGGGAAGCTCCTACAATGAGCAGTTCTTC. The chain has TRBV9 and TRBJ2-1, with D maybe TRBD1 (5 bases). Trimming cost V 8 bases and J 0 bases, with 12 bases left between them. CDR1 is SGDLS, CDR2 YYNGEE, per germline. The CDR3 spans 14 residues.